This T cell receptor beta chain appears in the sequencing data of a study of cytomegalovirus exposure and HLA in healthy donors. Study-wide points: It was reported that the classifier diagnosed cytomegalovirus status with high specificity and sensitivity in both the original and validation cohorts. Certain sequence variants were highly shared and formed a cluster, and this cluster was likely a sequencing artifact.

A note on this clone: Its target is unknown.

After removal of 1 base from V and 3 bases from J, the junction contained 3 bases not matched to a gene. The CDR3 has 15 residues. CDR1 is SEHNR, CDR2 FQNEAQ, per germline (reference sequence). The PCR contained 60 Vbeta and 13 Jbeta primers. Some clones are missing from TCRdb's copy, which holds only in-frame ones; the method was immunoSEQ multiplex PCR. Of about 180,000 clones listed, about 80% are singletons. This receptor was taken from a woman in her 30s in good health and CMV-seronegative. The specimen sequenced was PBMCs. The chain has TRBV7-9 and TRBJ2-7, with 10 bases aligning to TRBD2. CDR3 DNA: TGTGCCAGCAGCTTAGGACCTAGCGGGGGCTACGAGCAGTACTTC. Encoded protein: CASSLGPSGGYEQYF.